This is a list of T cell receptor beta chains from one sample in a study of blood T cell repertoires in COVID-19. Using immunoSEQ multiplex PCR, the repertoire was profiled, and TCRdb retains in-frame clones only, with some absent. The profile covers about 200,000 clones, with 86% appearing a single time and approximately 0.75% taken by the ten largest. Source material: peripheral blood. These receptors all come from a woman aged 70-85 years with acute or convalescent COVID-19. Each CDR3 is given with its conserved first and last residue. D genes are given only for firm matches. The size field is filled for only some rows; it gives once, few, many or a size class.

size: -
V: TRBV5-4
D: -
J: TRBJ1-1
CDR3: CASSWDKNTEAFF
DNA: TGTGCCAGCAGCTGGGACAAGAACACTGAAGCTTTCTTT

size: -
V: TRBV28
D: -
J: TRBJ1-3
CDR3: CASTGRSGNTIYF
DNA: TGTGCCAGCACAGGGCGCTCTGGAAACACCATATATTTT

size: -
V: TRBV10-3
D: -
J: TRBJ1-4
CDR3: CAISGRDNEKLFF
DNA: TGTGCCATCTCCGGCAGGGATAATGAAAAACTGTTTTTT

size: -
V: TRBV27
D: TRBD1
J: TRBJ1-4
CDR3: CASSPKQGNNEKLFF
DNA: TGTGCCAGCAGTCCTAAACAGGGGAATAATGAAAAACTGTTTTTT

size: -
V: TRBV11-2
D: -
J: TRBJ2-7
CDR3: CASSLDIGEQYF
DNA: TGTGCCAGCAGCTTAGATATCGGGGAGCAGTACTTC

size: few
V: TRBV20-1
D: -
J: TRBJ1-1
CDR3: CSASGGSDTEAFF
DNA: TGCAGTGCTAGTGGAGGGTCCGACACTGAAGCTTTCTTT

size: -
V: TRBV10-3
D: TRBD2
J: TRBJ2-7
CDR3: CAIRPTSGRARAEQYF
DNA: TGTGCCATCAGACCGACTAGCGGGAGGGCCCGGGCCGAGCAGTACTTC

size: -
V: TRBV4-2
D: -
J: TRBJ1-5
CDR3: CASSQDGNQPQHF
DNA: TGTGCCAGCAGCCAAGACGGTAATCAGCCCCAGCATTTT

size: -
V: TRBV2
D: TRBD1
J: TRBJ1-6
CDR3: CASSPNDRGDNSPLHF
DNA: TGTGCCAGCAGTCCGAATGACAGGGGAGATAATTCACCCCTCCACTTT

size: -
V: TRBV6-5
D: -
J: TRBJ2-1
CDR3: CASWLADEQFF
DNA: TGTGCCAGCTGGCTCGCGGATGAGCAGTTCTTC

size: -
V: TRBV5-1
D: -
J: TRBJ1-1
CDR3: CASSLAQGEAFF
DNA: TGCGCCAGCAGCTTGGCACAGGGTGAAGCTTTCTTT

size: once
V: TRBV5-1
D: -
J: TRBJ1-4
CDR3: CASSPKGVAKLFF
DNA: TGCGCCAGCAGCCCAAAAGGAGTGGCAAAACTGTTTTTT

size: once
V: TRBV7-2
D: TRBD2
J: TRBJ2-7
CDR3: CASSPGLAEQYF
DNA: TGTGCCAGCAGCCCGGGACTAGCCGAGCAGTACTTC

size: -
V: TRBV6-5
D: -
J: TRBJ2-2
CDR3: CASSYLRIANTGELFF
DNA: TGTGCCAGCAGTTATTTGCGGATCGCGAACACCGGGGAGCTGTTTTTT

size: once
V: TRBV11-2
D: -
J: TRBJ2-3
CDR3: CASSFGGSTDTQYF
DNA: TGTGCCAGCAGCTTCGGAGGTAGCACAGATACGCAGTATTTT

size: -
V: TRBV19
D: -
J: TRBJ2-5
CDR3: CASSVGSETQYF
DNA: TGTGCCAGTAGTGTAGGTAGTGAGACCCAGTACTTC

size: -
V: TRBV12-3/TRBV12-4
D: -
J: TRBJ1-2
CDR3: CASSFGSPGGYTF
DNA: TGTGCCAGCAGTTTCGGATCCCCGGGTGGCTACACCTTC

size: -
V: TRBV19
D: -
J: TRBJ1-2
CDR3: CASHEGVRGYTF
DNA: TGTGCCAGTCATGAGGGGGTGAGAGGCTACACCTTC

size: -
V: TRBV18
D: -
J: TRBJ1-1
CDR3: CASSLHGGVVTEAFF
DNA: TGTGCCAGCTCCTTACACGGAGGAGTGGTAACTGAAGCTTTCTTT

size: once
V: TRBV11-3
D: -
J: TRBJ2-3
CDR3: CASSFGVRGEGTDTQYF
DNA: TGTGCCAGCAGCTTCGGAGTGCGGGGAGAAGGAACAGATACGCAGTATTTT

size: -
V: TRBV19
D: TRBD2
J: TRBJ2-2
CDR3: CASSPNGGANTGELFF
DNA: TGTGCCAGTAGTCCGAACGGGGGGGCAAATACCGGGGAGCTGTTTTTT

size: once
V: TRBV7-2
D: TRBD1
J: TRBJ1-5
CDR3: CASSATGTGSRQPQHF
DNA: TGTGCCAGCAGCGCTACCGGGACAGGGAGCAGGCAGCCCCAGCATTTT

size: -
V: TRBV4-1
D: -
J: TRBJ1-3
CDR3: CASSQEAPTGIGNTIYF
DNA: TGCGCCAGCAGCCAAGAGGCCCCGACCGGGATAGGAAACACCATATATTTT

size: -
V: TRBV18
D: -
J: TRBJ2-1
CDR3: CASSYDRYNEQFF
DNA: TGTGCCAGCTCTTATGACAGATACAATGAGCAGTTCTTC

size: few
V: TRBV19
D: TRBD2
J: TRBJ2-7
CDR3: CASSIQAGGPYEQYF
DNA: TGTGCCAGTAGCATACAAGCGGGAGGGCCCTACGAGCAGTACTTC

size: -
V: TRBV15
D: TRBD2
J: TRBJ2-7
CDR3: CATSAGLADEQYF
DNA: TGTGCCACCAGCGCGGGGCTAGCGGACGAGCAGTACTTC

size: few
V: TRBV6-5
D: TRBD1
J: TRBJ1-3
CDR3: CASSLTGTTGNTIYF
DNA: TGTGCCAGCAGTTTGACAGGGACAACTGGAAACACCATATATTTT

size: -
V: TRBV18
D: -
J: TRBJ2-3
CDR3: CASSSAVGVTDTQYF
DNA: TGTGCCAGCTCCAGCGCGGTCGGAGTCACAGATACGCAGTATTTT

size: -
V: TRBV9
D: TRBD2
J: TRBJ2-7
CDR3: CASSVGASGRPNEQYF
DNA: TGTGCCAGCAGCGTAGGTGCTAGCGGGAGACCCAACGAGCAGTACTTC

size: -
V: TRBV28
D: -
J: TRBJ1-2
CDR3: CASTDLQGFHGYTF
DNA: TGTGCCAGCACCGATCTCCAGGGGTTTCATGGCTACACCTTC

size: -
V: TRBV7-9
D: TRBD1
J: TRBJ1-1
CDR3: CASSARDRVNTEAFF
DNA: TGTGCCAGCAGCGCCAGGGACAGAGTGAACACTGAAGCTTTCTTT

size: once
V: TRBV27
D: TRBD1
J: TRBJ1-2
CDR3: CASKNLQGAWSYGYTF
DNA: TGTGCCAGCAAGAACCTACAGGGGGCGTGGAGCTATGGCTACACCTTC

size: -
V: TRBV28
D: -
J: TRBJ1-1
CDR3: CASRPGGMNTEAFF
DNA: TGTGCCAGCAGGCCGGGGGGGATGAACACTGAAGCTTTCTTT

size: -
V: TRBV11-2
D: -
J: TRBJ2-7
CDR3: CASSLALEQYF
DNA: TGTGCCAGCAGCTTAGCCCTCGAGCAGTACTTC

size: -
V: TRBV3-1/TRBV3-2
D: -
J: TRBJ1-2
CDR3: CASSLTGAADLYGYTF
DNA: TGTGCCAGCAGCCTGACAGGAGCCGCCGATTTGTATGGCTACACCTTC

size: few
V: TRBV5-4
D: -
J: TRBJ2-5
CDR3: CASSLILAETQYF
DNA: TGTGCCAGCAGCTTGATCCTAGCAGAGACCCAGTACTTC

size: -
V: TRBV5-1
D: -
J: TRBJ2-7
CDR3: CASSSDLPYEQYF
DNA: TGCGCCAGCAGCTCGGACTTGCCCTACGAGCAGTACTTC

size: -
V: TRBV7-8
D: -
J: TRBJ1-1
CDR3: CASSLVWTALNTEAFF
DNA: TGTGCCAGCAGCTTAGTTTGGACAGCGTTGAACACTGAAGCTTTCTTT

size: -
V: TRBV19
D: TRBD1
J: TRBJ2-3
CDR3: CASSISATGGAQYF
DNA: TGTGCCAGTAGTATATCCGCGACAGGGGGAGCGCAGTATTTT

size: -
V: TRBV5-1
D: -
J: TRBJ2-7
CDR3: CASSPNRYEQYF
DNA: TGCGCCAGCAGCCCGAACAGGTACGAGCAGTACTTC

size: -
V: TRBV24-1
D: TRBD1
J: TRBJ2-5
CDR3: CATSDFKGQPLVETQYF
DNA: TGTGCCACCAGTGACTTCAAGGGACAGCCCCTGGTGGAGACCCAGTACTTC

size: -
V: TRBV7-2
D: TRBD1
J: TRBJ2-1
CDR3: CASSSGQGFYNEQFF
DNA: TGTGCCAGCAGCTCGGGACAGGGATTTTACAATGAGCAGTTCTTC

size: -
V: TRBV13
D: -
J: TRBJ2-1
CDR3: CASSPRSNEQFF
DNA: TGTGCCAGCAGCCCCAGGTCCAATGAGCAGTTCTTC

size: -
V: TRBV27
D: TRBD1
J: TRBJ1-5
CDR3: CASRRTGGNQPQHF
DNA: TGTGCCAGCAGACGGACAGGGGGCAATCAGCCCCAGCATTTT